What follows are 31 T cell receptor beta chains derived from one specimen sequenced in a study of shared clonotypes between healthy human individuals. The protocol was immunoSEQ multiplex PCR, while the TCRdb copy is restricted to in-frame clones and leaves out a portion. In the table there are around 2.5 million clones, more than 85% of which are singletons. The sequenced sample consisted of naive CD4+ T cells from PBMCs. Sample subset: CD45RA+ positively selected. These receptors all stem from a man between 18 and 29 years old in good health. Some clones in this sample may be carry-over from other donors' samples.

This chain uses TRBV4-1 with TRBJ2-7, with 11 bases aligning to TRBD2. CDR1 and CDR2 from the germline V gene are MGHRA and YSYEKL. V dropped 5 bases and J dropped 4; count of bases not matched to a gene: 10. The CDR3 is 16 amino acids. The CDR3 nucleotides are TGCGCCAGCAGCGCTCGGACTAGCGGGCTAGCTTACGAGCAGTACTTC. It codes for CASSARTSGLAYEQYF.

This clone is a singleton in its sample. V and J are TRBV28 and TRBJ2-2; maybe TRBD2 (5 bases). The V gene lost 6 bases and the J gene lost 6 bases, with 20 bases spanning the gap. The germline V gene encodes CDR1 MDHEN and CDR2 SYDVKM. The CDR3 is 16 residues long. The CDR3 spells CASSRGLRAMSGELFF. The CDR3, as DNA: TGTGCCAGCAGCCGTGGTTTGCGGGCCATGTCCGGGGAGCTGTTTTTT. The full variable domain, rest sourced from reference TRBV28 and TRBJ2-2, is DVKVTQSSRYLVKRTGEKVFLECVQDMDHENMFWYRQDPGLGLRLIYFSYDVKMKEKGDIPEGYSVSREKKERFSLILESASTNQTSMYLCASSRGLRAMSGELFFGEGSRLTVL.

V and J are TRBV7-9 and TRBJ2-1; weak D call: TRBD2 (5 bases). In germline, CDR1 is SEHNR, CDR2 FQNEAQ (reference sequence). The CDR3 contains 16 residues. The V and J ends lost 5 bases and 6 bases respectively, with 20 bases between them. The CDR3 sequence is CASSRRTGSGGNEQFF. The CDR3 DNA is TGTGCCAGCAGCCGTAGGACGGGGTCGGGTGGCAATGAGCAGTTCTTC.

The genes are TRBV5-1 and TRBJ2-7; weak D call: TRBD2 (5 bases). Germline assignment: CDR1 SGHRS and CDR2 YFSETQ. V was cut by 5 bases and J by 2 bases, with 11 bases left in between. CDR3 length: 13 residues. CDR3 nucleotides: TGCGCCAGCAGTCACGGACTGGCCTACGAGCAGTACTTC. Amino acids: CASSHGLAYEQYF.

V and J are TRBV7-3 and TRBJ2-3; 7 bases agree with TRBD2. Losses at the gene ends were 1 base for V and 0 bases for J; bases not matched to a gene: 4. Germline V gene sequence: CDR1 SGHTA, CDR2 FQGTGA. The CDR3 spans 16 residues. The chain's CDR3 is CASSLRGGSSTDTQYF. CDR3 DNA: TGTGCCAGCAGCTTAAGGGGCGGGAGTAGCACAGATACGCAGTATTTT.

This chain joins TRBV5-5 and TRBJ2-2, with D possibly matching TRBD1 (6 bases). The germline V gene encodes CDR1 SGHKS and CDR2 YYEKEE (reference sequence). The CDR3 contains 16 residues. V lost 2 bases to trimming and J lost 3 bases, with 14 bases between them. Written as DNA, the CDR3 is TGTGCCAGCAGCTTAGGACGGGACACCTACACCGGGGAGCTGTTTTTT. Its protein product is CASSLGRDTYTGELFF. Full variable domain (outside the CDR3, taken from reference TRBV5-5 and TRBJ2-2): DAGVTQSPTHLIKTRGQQVTLRCSPISGHKSVSWYQQVLGQGPQFIFQYYEKEERGRGNFPDRFSARQFPNYSSELNVNALLLGDSALYLCASSLGRDTYTGELFFGEGSRLTVL.

The CDR3 here is CASSFYGSLGGNEQFF. Here the CDR3 DNA reads TGTGCCAGCAGTTTTTACGGGAGTTTAGGGGGCAATGAGCAGTTCTTC. The chain has TRBV27 and TRBJ2-1; either TRBD1 or TRBD2 may fit D (6 bases each). Between the trimmed V and J ends, which lost 3 bases and 6 bases, there was a span of 18 bases. Germline CDR1 reads MNHEY; CDR2 reads SMNVEV (reference sequence). There are 16 residues in the CDR3.

This rearrangement joins TRBV28 to TRBJ2-5; 7 bases align to TRBD2. V was clipped by 5 bases and J by 1 base; unmatched bases: 7. The CDR3 runs 15 residues. Looked up from germline, CDR1 is MDHEN and CDR2 is SYDVKM. The CDR3 region has the DNA TGTGCCAGCAGTCGGCGACTAGCAGCCCAAGAGACCCAGTACTTC. Amino acids: CASSRRLAAQETQYF.

The table lists this clone with a count of one. This sequence joins TRBV7-9 and TRBJ1-1, with 9 bases matching TRBD1. Germline values: CDR1 SEHNR, CDR2 FQNEAQ (reference sequence). This CDR3 is 17 amino acids long. After removal of 2 bases from V and 5 bases from J, the junction contained 12 bases not matched to a gene. CDR3 residues: CASSLPPITGTGTEAFF. The CDR3 nucleotides read TGTGCCAGCAGCTTACCGCCGATTACCGGGACAGGGACTGAAGCTTTCTTT.

CDR3 DNA sequence: TGTGCCAGCAGCGGGGGAGGGACAACCTCCTACGAGCAGTACTTC. Its translation is CASSGGGTTSYEQYF. V usage is TRBV9 and J usage is TRBJ2-7, with a weak D call TRBD2 (7 bases). V shed 3 bases and J shed 0 bases, with 13 bases lying between them. Per the germline V gene, CDR1 is SGDLS and CDR2 is YYNGEE. The CDR3 runs to 15 residues.

The sample holds one count of this clone. CDR3 DNA: TGCGCCAGCAGCTCCGCCCAAGGGTTTGGGGAGCTGTTTTTT. As protein: CASSSAQGFGELFF. This chain links TRBV5-1 with TRBJ2-2, with no clear D. Deletions cut 3 bases from V and 8 bases from J, with 14 bases between. Germline V lookup: CDR1 SGHRS, CDR2 YFSETQ. The CDR3 is 14 residues long.

For the CDR3, the DNA is TGTGCCAGCAGTTCCGCGGGAGGGCCCGAGACCCAGTACTTC. Amino acid sequence: CASSSAGGPETQYF. V usage is TRBV27 and J usage is TRBJ2-5; 9 bases are shared with TRBD2. The J segment lost 5 bases and the V segment lost 4 bases, leaving 5 bases of the junction unmatched. Germline CDR1 reads MNHEY; CDR2 reads SMNVEV (reference sequence). The CDR3 length is 14 residues.

In this sample, this clone turned up once. The rearrangement joins TRBV19 to TRBJ1-1; 12 bases are shared with TRBD1. Per the germline V gene, CDR1 is LNHDA and CDR2 is SQIVND (reference sequence). The CDR3 has 13 residues. V trimming: 1 base; J trimming: 10 bases; junction bases outside the gene matches: 1. The chain's CDR3 is CASSIVGQGAAFF. The CDR3 DNA reads as TGTGCCAGTAGTATAGTGGGACAGGGGGCAGCTTTCTTT.

The chain uses TRBV9 and TRBJ1-2, with D hard to call. The ends were cut back, 0 bases at V and 4 bases at J, with 13 bases in the middle. Per germline, CDR1 SGDLS and CDR2 YYNGEE. The CDR3 loop spans 15 amino acids. Here the CDR3 reads CASSVVHNSPYGYTF. In nucleotides, the CDR3 is TGTGCCAGCAGCGTAGTACATAATTCCCCCTATGGCTACACCTTC.

To note about this clone: Other DNA sequences from this sample encode an identical CDR3 as well. V usage is TRBV6-5 and J usage is TRBJ2-5, with D possibly called TRBD1 or TRBD2 (5 bases each). V was trimmed by 2 bases and J by 2 bases, leaving 9 bases between them. The CDR3 totals 14 residues. CDR1 is MNHEY, CDR2 SVGAGI, per germline. The CDR3, as DNA: TGTGCCAGCAGTTACCGGGGCGGACAAGAGACCCAGTACTTC. It translates to CASSYRGGQETQYF.

The J gene is TRBJ1-5, the V gene TRBV11-1; no clear D gene. The CDR3 is 13 amino acids. V was cut by 4 bases and J by 3 bases, with 7 bases left in between. Germline assignment: CDR1 SGHAT and CDR2 FQDESV (reference sequence). The CDR3 loop reads CASSSSDNQPQHF. CDR3 sequence (DNA): TGTGCCAGCAGCTCCTCAGACAATCAGCCCCAGCATTTT.

The J gene is TRBJ1-2, the V gene TRBV28, with D perhaps TRBD1 (5 bases). V lost 8 bases to trimming and J lost 5 bases, with 15 bases between them. CDR3 length equals 13 residues. Per the germline V gene, CDR1 is MDHEN and CDR2 is SYDVKM. The CDR3 protein is CASGASGLYGYTF. CDR3 DNA: TGTGCCAGCGGGGCGTCCGGACTGTATGGCTACACCTTC.

There are a few counts of this clone. The chain is built from TRBV29-1 and TRBJ1-1, with D possibly TRBD1 on 5 matching bases. Trimming stripped 7 bases from V and 11 bases from J, with 26 bases between. Per germline, CDR1 SQVTM and CDR2 ANQGSEA. The CDR3 extends over 14 amino acids. The CDR3 protein is CSARRTTELGTAFF. The DNA of the CDR3 is TGCAGCGCTAGGCGAACCACGGAACTCGGGACGGCTTTCTTT.

V and J are TRBV2 and TRBJ2-1; D is possibly TRBD1 or TRBD2 (5 bases each). There are 12 residues in the CDR3. CDR1 and CDR2 from the germline V gene are SNHLY and FYNNEI. The V end was cut by 1 base, the J end by 10 bases, with 8 bases between. CDR3 bases: TGTGCCAGCAGTGAAGGGTGGGACGAGCAGTTCTTC. As protein: CASSEGWDEQFF.

With regard to this clone: Other DNA sequences in this sample translate to the same CDR3. The chain carries TRBV6-5 and TRBJ1-6, with 9 bases fitting TRBD1. Germline V gene sequence: CDR1 MNHEY, CDR2 SVGAGI. Unmatched junction bases numbered 9, after V lost 5 bases and J lost 10 bases. The CDR3 has 15 residues. The CDR3, as DNA: TGTGCCAGCAGTCAAACCGGGACAGGGAGCTCACCCCTCCACTTT. Protein sequence: CASSQTGTGSSPLHF.

This chain uses TRBV30 with TRBJ2-7; 8 nucleotides line up with TRBD1. Germline V CDR1 and CDR2: GTSNPN, SVGIG (reference sequence). There are 17 residues in the CDR3. J gave up 1 base and V 0 bases, and 11 bases lay outside the gene matches. This CDR3 reads CAWSVGGSGTGSYEQYF. CDR3 nucleotides: TGTGCCTGGAGTGTGGGGGGATCTGGGACAGGTTCCTACGAGCAGTACTTC.

As regards this clone: Other DNA sequences of this sample code for an identical CDR3. The chain uses TRBV18 and TRBJ2-5, with TRBD1 as a possible D gene (6 bases). V was clipped by 0 bases and J by 4 bases, with 9 bases between them. The CDR3 runs to 14 residues. Germline loops: CDR1 KGHSH, CDR2 LQKENI. CDR3 sequence: CASSPPGARETQYF. The CDR3 nucleotides are TGTGCCAGCTCACCACCGGGGGCCCGAGAGACCCAGTACTTC.

This clone occurred once. This sequence joins TRBV28 and TRBJ2-3, with D unresolved. CDR1 MDHEN and CDR2 SYDVKM come from the germline V gene. With 8 bases removed from V and 4 bases from J, the gap between germline ends came to 13 bases. CDR3 length: 13 amino acids. CDR3 sequence (DNA): TGTGCCAGCGTGTGGTCGGGCTCAGATACGCAGTATTTT. The encoded protein is CASVWSGSDTQYF.

This clone has a single count. Other DNA variants within this sample encode the same CDR3. The J gene is TRBJ1-3, the V gene TRBV5-5; no firm D call. Germline CDR1 and CDR2: SGHKS and YYEKEE (reference sequence). The CDR3 length is 14 residues. V was shortened by 0 bases and J by 1 base, with 5 bases between the two germline ends. Here the CDR3 reads CASSLGGSGNTIYF. The CDR3 nucleotides read TGTGCCAGCAGCTTGGGGGGATCTGGAAACACCATATATTTT.

This clone was detected once. The chain joins TRBV29-1 to TRBJ1-2; D is possibly TRBD1 (5 bases). The CDR3 consists of 11 residues. From germline, CDR1 is SQVTM and CDR2 ANQGSEA. Deletions cut 0 bases from V and 13 bases from J, with 12 bases between. The CDR3 DNA reads as TGCAGCGTTGAAGATCAGCAGGGCCCCACCTTC. Amino acids: CSVEDQQGPTF.

The V and J genes are TRBV28 and TRBJ1-1; no clear D. This CDR3 comprises 13 residues. CDR1 and CDR2 (germline): MDHEN, SYDVKM. Trimming took off 11 bases at V and 2 bases at J, with 15 bases between the two ends. The CDR3 here is CAGRPNLNTEAFF. The CDR3 DNA reads as TGTGCCGGCCGCCCTAATTTAAACACTGAAGCTTTCTTT.

This chain connects TRBV18 to TRBJ2-7; 7 positions match TRBD1. The V gene's germline CDR1 is KGHSH and CDR2 LQKENI. The CDR3 sequence is 14 residues long. The ends lost 5 bases at V and 0 bases at J; junction bases unmatched: 4. The CDR3 here is CASSTGTASYEQYF. Written as DNA, the CDR3 is TGTGCCAGCTCAACCGGGACAGCCTCCTACGAGCAGTACTTC.

The genes are TRBV19 and TRBJ1-1, with D unclear. The CDR3 is made up of 15 amino acids. CDR1 is LNHDA, CDR2 SQIVND, per germline (reference sequence). Trimming removed 3 bases from V and 1 base from J, with 12 bases in between. CDR3: CASSMEGRRNTEAFF. The CDR3 coding sequence is TGTGCCAGTAGTATGGAGGGTCGGAGGAACACTGAAGCTTTCTTT.

The chain links TRBV10-3 to TRBJ2-7; 10 bases line up with TRBD1. Per the germline V gene, CDR1 is ENHRY and CDR2 is SYGVKD. The CDR3 length is 14 residues. The V gene end was trimmed by 6 bases and the J gene end by 5 bases; junction bases not matched to a gene: 7. The CDR3 DNA sequence: TGTGCCATCAGGGGGACCGGGACAGGGGACGAGCAGTACTTC. As protein: CAIRGTGTGDEQYF.

The rearrangement links TRBV2 to TRBJ2-3; TRBD2 agrees at 13 bases. The CDR3 runs to 14 residues. V was clipped by 6 bases and J by 5 bases; unmatched bases: 2. CDR1 and CDR2 from the germline V gene are SNHLY and FYNNEI. In DNA form, the CDR3 reads TGTGCCAGCAGCGGACTAGCGGGAGTAGATACGCAGTATTTT. Its translation: CASSGLAGVDTQYF.

The gene calls are TRBV27 and TRBJ1-6, with 7 bases matching TRBD1. CDR1 is MNHEY and CDR2 is SMNVEV in the germline V gene (reference sequence). The CDR3 sequence is 14 residues long. Trimming at V came to 6 bases and at J to 4 bases, leaving 3 bases not matched to a gene. DNA of the CDR3: TGTGCCAGCAGCCCGGGACAGTATAATTCACCCCTCCACTTT. Its translation is CASSPGQYNSPLHF.